This T cell receptor beta chain came from a study of long-term antiretroviral therapy in people with HIV. At least two post-ART and at least one pre-ART PBMC sample were available for each donor. An immunoSEQ assay, version v3.0, was performed at survey level. Profiled with immunoSEQ multiplex PCR; TCRdb holds only in-frame clones, not every one. Here the sample spans about 28,000 clones, roughly 95% being singletons. Germline CDR1 MDHEN, CDR2 SYDVKM. This CDR3 has 13 residues. Trimming left V 2 bases short and J 6 bases short, with 8 bases between. Sequenced here: unsorted PBMCs, sampled 6 to 6.5 years after starting antiretroviral therapy. This clonotype originated in a man aged 30 to 39 with HIV. The chain carries TRBV28 and TRBJ2-4, with D tentatively TRBD1 (5 bases). CDR3 loop: CASSLNQGNIQYF. The CDR3 nucleotides are TGTGCCAGCAGTTTAAATCAGGGAAACATTCAGTACTTC.